This TCR beta chain was observed in a study of blood T cell repertoires in COVID-19. TCRdb's table, derived via immunoSEQ multiplex PCR, lists solely in-frame clones and lacks some. The sample has 45,000 to 65,000 clones; about four fifths are singletons. This clone came up once. The CDR3 has 12 residues. The germline V gene has CDR1 LNHDA and CDR2 SQIVND (reference sequence). With 2 bases removed from V and 4 bases from J, the gap between germline ends came to 6 bases. The origin of this receptor is a woman aged 55-70 years with acute or convalescent COVID-19. Source material: peripheral blood. This sequence joins TRBV19 and TRBJ2-7; no firm D call. The CDR3: CASSINGYEQYF. For the CDR3, the DNA is TGTGCCAGTAGTATAAACGGTTACGAGCAGTACTTC.